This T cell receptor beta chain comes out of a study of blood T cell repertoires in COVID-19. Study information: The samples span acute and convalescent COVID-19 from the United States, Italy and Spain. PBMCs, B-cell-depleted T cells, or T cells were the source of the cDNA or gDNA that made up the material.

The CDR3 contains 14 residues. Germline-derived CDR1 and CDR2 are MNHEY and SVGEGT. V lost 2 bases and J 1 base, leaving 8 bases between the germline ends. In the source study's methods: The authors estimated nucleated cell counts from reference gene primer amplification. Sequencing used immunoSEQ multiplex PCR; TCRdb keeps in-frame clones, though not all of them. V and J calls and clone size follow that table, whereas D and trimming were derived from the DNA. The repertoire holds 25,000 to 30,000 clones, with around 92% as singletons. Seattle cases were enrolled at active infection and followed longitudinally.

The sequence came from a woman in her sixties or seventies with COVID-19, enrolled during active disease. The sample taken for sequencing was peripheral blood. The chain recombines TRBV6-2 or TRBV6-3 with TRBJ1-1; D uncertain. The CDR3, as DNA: TGTGCCAGCAGTTACAGAACGGGGAACACTGAAGCTTTCTTT. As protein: CASSYRTGNTEAFF.